This TCR beta chain was profiled in a study of beta chain features in type 1 diabetes. The study's findings and limits: The naive, central memory and Treg TCRB repertoires showed an apparent similarity that was greater among patients than among healthy donors. Cells carrying high TCR expression could end up over-represented when cDNA is sequenced. In all four CD4+ subsets, TCRB CDR3 length was significantly, moderately reduced in type 1 diabetes.

This clone has only a few counts. Its antigen is undetermined. V shed 6 bases, J shed 6 bases, and the junction held 5 bases outside the gene matches. The CDR3 has 13 residues. CDR1 is MNHEY and CDR2 is SMNVEV in the germline V gene (reference sequence). Expressed TCRB transcripts were sequenced after all isolated RNA was converted to cDNA. Average reads for naive, central memory and regulatory T cell samples were about 3.57 million. The assay was immunoSEQ multiplex PCR, and TCRdb's table has in-frame clones only and misses some. The data contain around 600,000 clones, approximately 13% of them singletons.

The source is a man aged 25 to 45 with type 1 diabetes. This sequence joins TRBV27 and TRBJ2-3; TRBD1 matches at 8 bases. What was sequenced was naive CD4+ T cells from blood. The DNA of the CDR3 is TGTGCCAGCAGGAGGACAGGGTCGGATACGCAGTATTTT. Protein sequence: CASRRTGSDTQYF.